A selection of T cell receptor beta chains follows, all from one sample in a study of cytomegalovirus exposure and HLA in healthy donors. Libraries were prepared by immunoSEQ multiplex PCR; TCRdb keeps only in-frame clonotypes and omits some of them. The data contain about 140,000 clones, 65% to 85% of them singletons. The specimen was PBMCs. The receptors derive from a male donor in good health and CMV-seronegative. The CDR3 runs from the conserved cysteine through the conserved F or W. A D gene is named only where the DNA matches it firmly. Clone size is stated in some rows and not others, as once, few, many or a class when expanded.

j_call: TRBJ1-5; clone_size: NA; d_call: TRBD1; v_call: TRBV10-3; cdr3_aa: CAISESGRDSDNQPQHF; cdr3_nt: TGTGCCATCAGTGAGTCTGGACGGGACAGCGACAATCAGCCCCAGCATTTT
j_call: TRBJ1-2; clone_size: NA; d_call: NA; v_call: TRBV6-4; cdr3_aa: CASSSGDGYTF; cdr3_nt: TGTGCCAGCAGTTCAGGGGATGGCTACACCTTC
j_call: TRBJ2-7; clone_size: NA; d_call: NA; v_call: TRBV6-5; cdr3_aa: CASSYGGIYEQYF; cdr3_nt: TGTGCCAGCAGTTACGGGGGCATTTACGAGCAGTACTTC
j_call: TRBJ2-1; clone_size: NA; d_call: NA; v_call: TRBV29-1; cdr3_aa: CSVKRGSSYNEQFF; cdr3_nt: TGCAGCGTTAAGAGGGGGAGCTCCTACAATGAGCAGTTCTTC
j_call: TRBJ2-7; clone_size: NA; d_call: TRBD2; v_call: TRBV7-2; cdr3_aa: CASSLAQASGRASYEQYF; cdr3_nt: TGTGCCAGCAGCTTAGCGCAGGCTAGCGGGAGGGCCTCCTACGAGCAGTACTTC
j_call: TRBJ1-4; clone_size: NA; d_call: NA; v_call: TRBV4-1; cdr3_aa: CASSTPGLRELKLFF; cdr3_nt: TGCGCCAGCAGCACTCCAGGGTTACGAGAGCTAAAACTGTTTTTT
j_call: TRBJ2-5; clone_size: few; d_call: NA; v_call: TRBV7-7; cdr3_aa: CASSRGLGQETQYF; cdr3_nt: TGTGCTAGCAGCCGGGGACTTGGGCAGGAGACCCAGTACTTC
j_call: TRBJ2-7; clone_size: NA; d_call: NA; v_call: TRBV7-9; cdr3_aa: CASSSGHEMNYEQYF; cdr3_nt: TGTGCCAGCAGCTCGGGACACGAGATGAATTACGAGCAGTACTTC
j_call: TRBJ2-3; clone_size: once; d_call: TRBD2; v_call: TRBV7-9; cdr3_aa: CASSFRTSGDSRTQYF; cdr3_nt: TGTGCCAGCAGCTTTAGAACTAGCGGTGACTCGCGTACGCAGTATTTT
j_call: TRBJ1-1; clone_size: NA; d_call: NA; v_call: TRBV2; cdr3_aa: CASSEELNTEAFF; cdr3_nt: TGTGCCAGCAGTGAGGAGCTGAACACTGAAGCTTTCTTT
j_call: TRBJ1-1; clone_size: once; d_call: NA; v_call: TRBV27; cdr3_aa: CASSLRGGVNTEAFF; cdr3_nt: TGTGCCAGCAGTTTAAGGGGTGGGGTGAACACTGAAGCTTTCTTT
j_call: TRBJ1-5; clone_size: NA; d_call: TRBD1; v_call: TRBV19; cdr3_aa: CASGTGGYQPQHF; cdr3_nt: TGTGCCAGTGGGACAGGGGGGTATCAGCCCCAGCATTTT
j_call: TRBJ2-4; clone_size: NA; d_call: TRBD2; v_call: TRBV28; cdr3_aa: CASSLRGGDLAKNIQYF; cdr3_nt: TGTGCCAGCAGTTTACGGGGAGGGGATCTAGCCAAAAACATTCAGTACTTC
j_call: TRBJ1-1; clone_size: NA; d_call: NA; v_call: TRBV4-1; cdr3_aa: CASSQREADTEAFF; cdr3_nt: TGCGCCAGCAGCCAAAGGGAGGCGGACACTGAAGCTTTCTTT
j_call: TRBJ2-5; clone_size: NA; d_call: NA; v_call: TRBV5-6; cdr3_aa: CASSLGVQRETQYF; cdr3_nt: TGTGCCAGCAGCTTGGGCGTCCAGAGGGAGACCCAGTACTTC
j_call: TRBJ2-1; clone_size: NA; d_call: NA; v_call: TRBV7-2; cdr3_aa: CASSLDGSTNQFF; cdr3_nt: TGTGCCAGCAGCTTAGACGGGAGCACGAACCAGTTCTTC
j_call: TRBJ1-2; clone_size: few; d_call: NA; v_call: TRBV11-2; cdr3_aa: CASSLDRGGNYGYTF; cdr3_nt: TGTGCCAGCAGCTTAGATCGGGGAGGGAACTACGGCTACACCTTC
j_call: TRBJ2-2; clone_size: NA; d_call: NA; v_call: TRBV7-3; cdr3_aa: CASSPDRTNTGELFF; cdr3_nt: TGTGCCAGCAGCCCCGACAGAACGAACACCGGGGAGCTGTTTTTT
j_call: TRBJ2-2; clone_size: NA; d_call: NA; v_call: TRBV5-6; cdr3_aa: CASSSWTLRGELFF; cdr3_nt: TGTGCCAGCAGCTCCTGGACTCTTCGCGGGGAGCTGTTTTTT
j_call: TRBJ2-7; clone_size: NA; d_call: TRBD2; v_call: TRBV9; cdr3_aa: CASSAGLAATYEQYF; cdr3_nt: TGTGCCAGCAGCGCAGGACTAGCGGCAACCTACGAGCAGTACTTC
j_call: TRBJ1-1; clone_size: NA; d_call: TRBD1; v_call: TRBV29-1; cdr3_aa: CSVEVGTGDTEAFF; cdr3_nt: TGCAGCGTTGAAGTTGGGACAGGGGACACTGAAGCTTTCTTT
j_call: TRBJ2-7; clone_size: NA; d_call: NA; v_call: TRBV18; cdr3_aa: CASSPGADSYEQYF; cdr3_nt: TGTGCCAGCTCACCAGGGGCGGACTCCTACGAGCAGTACTTC
j_call: TRBJ1-1; clone_size: NA; d_call: NA; v_call: TRBV6-4; cdr3_aa: CASSDMGRGWGIPEAFF; cdr3_nt: TGTGCCAGCAGTGACATGGGGCGGGGGTGGGGGATACCTGAAGCTTTCTTT
j_call: TRBJ2-3; clone_size: NA; d_call: TRBD2; v_call: TRBV5-1; cdr3_aa: CASSTSGGTDTQYF; cdr3_nt: TGCGCCAGCAGCACGAGCGGGGGGACAGATACGCAGTATTTT
j_call: TRBJ1-2; clone_size: NA; d_call: NA; v_call: TRBV5-4; cdr3_aa: CASSLKSETRYYGYTF; cdr3_nt: TGTGCCAGCAGCTTGAAATCAGAAACTAGGTACTATGGCTACACCTTC
j_call: TRBJ1-5; clone_size: NA; d_call: NA; v_call: TRBV6-5; cdr3_aa: CASSSAGGVRQPQHF; cdr3_nt: TGTGCCAGCAGTTCCGCCGGAGGGGTGAGACAGCCCCAGCATTTT
j_call: TRBJ2-7; clone_size: NA; d_call: NA; v_call: TRBV2; cdr3_aa: CASRYPGESYEQYF; cdr3_nt: TGTGCCAGCCGATACCCGGGGGAATCCTACGAGCAGTACTTC
j_call: TRBJ2-7; clone_size: NA; d_call: TRBD1; v_call: TRBV18; cdr3_aa: CASSRGQGAYEQYF; cdr3_nt: TGTGCCAGCTCACGGGGACAGGGGGCCTACGAGCAGTACTTC
j_call: TRBJ2-3; clone_size: NA; d_call: NA; v_call: TRBV9; cdr3_aa: CASSVATGYSTDTQYF; cdr3_nt: TGTGCCAGCAGCGTAGCTACAGGTTACAGCACAGATACGCAGTATTTT
j_call: TRBJ2-3; clone_size: NA; d_call: NA; v_call: TRBV11-1; cdr3_aa: CASSLAIDHTQYF; cdr3_nt: TGTGCCAGCAGCTTAGCGATAGATCATACGCAGTATTTT
j_call: TRBJ2-3; clone_size: NA; d_call: TRBD2; v_call: TRBV28; cdr3_aa: CASSSPPGGNTDTQYF; cdr3_nt: TGTGCCAGCAGTTCCCCCCCCGGGGGGAACACAGATACGCAGTATTTT
j_call: TRBJ2-7; clone_size: NA; d_call: NA; v_call: TRBV15; cdr3_aa: CATSSRFQGVPSYEQYF; cdr3_nt: TGTGCCACCAGCAGCCGCTTTCAAGGGGTCCCCTCCTACGAGCAGTACTTC
j_call: TRBJ2-7; clone_size: few; d_call: NA; v_call: TRBV7-9; cdr3_aa: CSSRPPSVGLVVPEQYF; cdr3_nt: TGTTCCAGCAGGCCACCAAGCGTCGGCCTCGTCGTTCCCGAGCAGTACTTC
j_call: TRBJ2-7; clone_size: NA; d_call: TRBD1; v_call: TRBV4-3; cdr3_aa: CASSPWTGGSYEQYF; cdr3_nt: TGCGCCAGCAGCCCGTGGACAGGGGGCTCGTACGAGCAGTACTTC
j_call: TRBJ1-1; clone_size: NA; d_call: NA; v_call: TRBV30; cdr3_aa: CAWSVRTNTEAFF; cdr3_nt: TGTGCCTGGAGTGTACGGACTAACACTGAAGCTTTCTTT
j_call: TRBJ2-7; clone_size: NA; d_call: NA; v_call: TRBV15; cdr3_aa: CATSRRTDPYEQYF; cdr3_nt: TGTGCCACCAGCCGGCGGACTGATCCCTACGAGCAGTACTTC
j_call: TRBJ1-6; clone_size: NA; d_call: NA; v_call: TRBV29-1; cdr3_aa: CSVRTRVDSPLHF; cdr3_nt: TGCAGCGTCCGGACGCGGGTCGATTCACCCCTCCACTTT
j_call: TRBJ2-7; clone_size: once; d_call: TRBD1; v_call: TRBV18; cdr3_aa: CASSPRTGYEQYF; cdr3_nt: TGTGCCAGCTCACCGAGGACAGGCTACGAGCAGTACTTC
j_call: TRBJ2-5; clone_size: NA; d_call: NA; v_call: TRBV6-5; cdr3_aa: CASSYQGRGETQYF; cdr3_nt: TGTGCCAGCAGTTATCAGGGGCGCGGGGAGACCCAGTACTTC
j_call: TRBJ2-7; clone_size: NA; d_call: NA; v_call: TRBV11-3; cdr3_aa: CASSLDGYEQYF; cdr3_nt: TGTGCCAGCAGCTTAGACGGGTACGAGCAGTACTTC